This TCR beta chain was profiled in a study of blood T cell repertoires in COVID-19. Background on the study: Material from acute and convalescent COVID-19 was sourced from the United States, Italy and Spain.

There are 15 residues in the CDR3. Germline CDR1 MDHEN, CDR2 SYDVKM. Trimming cost V 6 bases and J 3 bases; bases outside gene matches: 11. Data came from immunoSEQ multiplex PCR; TCRdb stores just in-frame clones and leaves some out. The data contain about 250,000 clones, 87% of them seen just once; the ten biggest clones take up 2.5% to 3%. The rearrangement links TRBV28 to TRBJ2-7, with 7 bases that match TRBD1. The source is a woman aged 25 to 39 with acute COVID-19. The sequenced sample was PBMCs or T cells enriched from blood (not recorded which). In nucleotides, the CDR3 is TGTGCCAGCAGCTTCCCACTGACAGGGATCTACGAGCAGTACTTC. Its translation: CASSFPLTGIYEQYF.